Listed below are T cell receptor beta chains from one sample, sequenced in a study of blood T cell repertoires in COVID-19. Repertoires were generated with immunoSEQ multiplex PCR, while TCRdb's copy carries only in-frame clones and drops some. The table records about 460,000 clones, about 88% of them present only once. Sample: PBMCs or T cells enriched from blood (not recorded which). The source is a woman aged 60-70 years who had recovered from COVID-19. Both conserved end residues are part of each CDR3. Fields, in order: CDR3 length, V gene, J gene, D gene, clone size, CDR3 protein, CDR3 DNA. The D gene is left open where the match is weak. Clone size is shown for a subset of rows, as once, few, many or a class of expanded clone.

len: 15; v_gene: TRBV19; j_gene: TRBJ1-2; d_gene: -; abundance: -; CDR3aa: CASSIDNLGQGYYTF; CDR3nt: TGTGCCAGTAGTATAGATAACCTCGGACAAGGGTACTACACCTTC
len: 12; v_gene: TRBV2; j_gene: TRBJ2-7; d_gene: TRBD1; abundance: -; CDR3aa: CASSGTAYEQYF; CDR3nt: TGTGCCAGCAGCGGGACAGCCTACGAGCAGTACTTC
len: 17; v_gene: TRBV18; j_gene: TRBJ2-5; d_gene: -; abundance: -; CDR3aa: CASSPEQTSGIGETQYF; CDR3nt: TGTGCCAGCTCACCAGAACAGACTAGTGGGATCGGGGAGACCCAGTACTTC
len: 17; v_gene: TRBV15; j_gene: TRBJ1-5; d_gene: -; abundance: -; CDR3aa: CATSRPTGWPEYQPQHF; CDR3nt: TGTGCCACCAGCAGACCAACAGGGTGGCCCGAATACCAGCCCCAGCATTTT
len: 15; v_gene: TRBV7-9; j_gene: TRBJ1-6; d_gene: TRBD1; abundance: -; CDR3aa: CASSPGQGNNSPLHF; CDR3nt: TGTGCCAGCAGCCCGGGACAGGGGAATAATTCACCCCTCCACTTT
len: 14; v_gene: TRBV18; j_gene: TRBJ2-7; d_gene: -; abundance: -; CDR3aa: CASSHGDRAGEQYF; CDR3nt: TGTGCCAGCTCGCACGGTGACAGGGCGGGGGAGCAGTACTTC
len: 13; v_gene: TRBV2; j_gene: TRBJ2-1; d_gene: -; abundance: few; CDR3aa: CASSELIENEQFF; CDR3nt: TGTGCCAGCAGTGAATTGATAGAGAATGAGCAGTTCTTC
len: 15; v_gene: TRBV3-1/TRBV3-2; j_gene: TRBJ2-7; d_gene: -; abundance: -; CDR3aa: CASSGSGAYSYEQYF; CDR3nt: TGTGCCAGCAGCGGATCAGGGGCCTACTCCTACGAGCAGTACTTC
len: 16; v_gene: TRBV4-1; j_gene: TRBJ1-2; d_gene: -; abundance: -; CDR3aa: CASSQVFTGWDYGYTF; CDR3nt: TGCGCCAGCAGCCAAGTTTTCACAGGGTGGGACTATGGCTACACCTTC
len: 12; v_gene: TRBV6-6; j_gene: TRBJ1-2; d_gene: TRBD1; abundance: once; CDR3aa: CASSRDRGGYTF; CDR3nt: TGTGCCAGCAGTCGGGACAGGGGCGGCTACACCTTC
len: 16; v_gene: TRBV2; j_gene: TRBJ1-6; d_gene: -; abundance: few; CDR3aa: CASRPTGTVNRSPLHF; CDR3nt: TGTGCCAGCAGGCCCACAGGGACCGTCAATCGTTCACCCCTCCACTTT
len: 15; v_gene: TRBV11-3; j_gene: TRBJ1-3; d_gene: -; abundance: -; CDR3aa: CASSPGLRTGNTIYF; CDR3nt: TGTGCCAGCAGCCCGGGACTCCGGACTGGAAACACCATATATTTT
len: 14; v_gene: TRBV2; j_gene: TRBJ1-6; d_gene: -; abundance: once; CDR3aa: CASSGQLLNSPLHF; CDR3nt: TGTGCCAGCAGTGGACAGCTGCTTAATTCACCCCTCCACTTT
len: 14; v_gene: TRBV5-5; j_gene: TRBJ2-7; d_gene: -; abundance: -; CDR3aa: CASSPPPGLYEQYF; CDR3nt: TGTGCCAGCAGCCCTCCACCGGGACTGTACGAGCAGTACTTC
len: 16; v_gene: TRBV3-1/TRBV3-2; j_gene: TRBJ1-6; d_gene: TRBD1; abundance: -; CDR3aa: CASSQGQGSYNSPLHF; CDR3nt: TGTGCCAGCAGCCAGGGACAGGGATCTTATAATTCACCCCTCCACTTT
len: 13; v_gene: TRBV12-5; j_gene: TRBJ1-1; d_gene: -; abundance: -; CDR3aa: CASGLWRGTEAFF; CDR3nt: TGTGCTAGTGGTTTGTGGAGGGGAACTGAAGCTTTCTTT
len: 12; v_gene: TRBV3-1/TRBV3-2; j_gene: TRBJ1-1; d_gene: -; abundance: -; CDR3aa: CASGPRGTEAFF; CDR3nt: TGTGCCAGCGGGCCCCGGGGCACTGAAGCTTTCTTT
len: 14; v_gene: TRBV30; j_gene: TRBJ1-4; d_gene: TRBD1; abundance: -; CDR3aa: CAWSRTGVGEKLFF; CDR3nt: TGTGCCTGGAGTAGGACAGGGGTAGGAGAAAAACTGTTTTTT
len: 11; v_gene: TRBV9; j_gene: TRBJ2-3; d_gene: -; abundance: -; CDR3aa: CASSVGGTQYF; CDR3nt: TGTGCCAGCAGCGTAGGAGGTACGCAGTATTTT
len: 15; v_gene: TRBV2; j_gene: TRBJ2-2; d_gene: -; abundance: -; CDR3aa: CASSDQDSYTGELFF; CDR3nt: TGTGCCAGCAGTGACCAGGACAGTTATACCGGGGAGCTGTTTTTT
len: 15; v_gene: TRBV3-1/TRBV3-2; j_gene: TRBJ1-6; d_gene: TRBD1; abundance: few; CDR3aa: CASSRGDRARSPLHF; CDR3nt: TGTGCCAGCAGCCGAGGGGACAGGGCTCGTTCACCCCTCCACTTT
len: 14; v_gene: TRBV7-6; j_gene: TRBJ1-1; d_gene: -; abundance: once; CDR3aa: CASSLVAHNTEAFF; CDR3nt: TGTGCCAGCAGCTTAGTCGCGCATAACACTGAAGCTTTCTTT
len: 13; v_gene: TRBV3-1/TRBV3-2; j_gene: TRBJ1-1; d_gene: -; abundance: -; CDR3aa: CASSQEREAEAFF; CDR3nt: TGTGCCAGCAGCCAAGAGCGTGAGGCTGAAGCTTTCTTT
len: 14; v_gene: TRBV7-9; j_gene: TRBJ1-2; d_gene: -; abundance: -; CDR3aa: CASSLASGDYGYTF; CDR3nt: TGTGCCAGCAGCTTGGCCTCGGGGGACTATGGCTACACCTTC
len: 15; v_gene: TRBV2; j_gene: TRBJ1-5; d_gene: -; abundance: -; CDR3aa: CASSANTGGGQPQHF; CDR3nt: TGTGCCAGCAGTGCTAATACCGGGGGTGGACAGCCCCAGCATTTT
len: 13; v_gene: TRBV2; j_gene: TRBJ1-3; d_gene: -; abundance: -; CDR3aa: CASSVRWEDTIYF; CDR3nt: TGTGCCAGCAGTGTCAGATGGGAGGACACCATATATTTT
len: 14; v_gene: TRBV6-5; j_gene: TRBJ1-1; d_gene: TRBD1; abundance: -; CDR3aa: CASTAGTGGLEAFF; CDR3nt: TGTGCCAGCACCGCCGGGACAGGGGGCTTGGAGGCTTTCTTT
len: 15; v_gene: TRBV4-2; j_gene: TRBJ2-6; d_gene: -; abundance: -; CDR3aa: CASSPSASGANVLTF; CDR3nt: TGTGCCAGCAGCCCTAGCGCTTCTGGGGCCAACGTCCTGACTTTC
len: 18; v_gene: TRBV3-1/TRBV3-2; j_gene: TRBJ1-2; d_gene: TRBD1; abundance: -; CDR3aa: CASSSWVGQVISAYGYTF; CDR3nt: TGTGCCAGCAGCTCGTGGGTCGGACAGGTCATCTCGGCCTATGGCTACACCTTC
len: 15; v_gene: TRBV12-5; j_gene: TRBJ2-3; d_gene: -; abundance: few; CDR3aa: CASALVGGSTDTQYF; CDR3nt: TGTGCTAGTGCCCTGGTAGGGGGAAGCACAGATACGCAGTATTTT
len: 11; v_gene: TRBV6-5; j_gene: TRBJ2-2; d_gene: -; abundance: -; CDR3aa: CASSRTGELFF; CDR3nt: TGTGCCAGCAGTCGTACCGGGGAGCTGTTTTTT
len: 15; v_gene: TRBV2; j_gene: TRBJ2-7; d_gene: TRBD1; abundance: once; CDR3aa: CASSEGRGLSYEQYF; CDR3nt: TGTGCCAGCAGTGAAGGCAGGGGGCTCTCCTACGAGCAGTACTTC
len: 13; v_gene: TRBV12-3/TRBV12-4; j_gene: TRBJ1-6; d_gene: -; abundance: -; CDR3aa: CASTPSQYSPLHF; CDR3nt: TGTGCCAGCACTCCAAGCCAATATTCACCCCTCCACTTT
len: 15; v_gene: TRBV6-6; j_gene: TRBJ1-1; d_gene: -; abundance: -; CDR3aa: CASMGGGLAETEAFF; CDR3nt: TGTGCCAGCATGGGAGGAGGTTTGGCTGAAACTGAAGCTTTCTTT
len: 15; v_gene: TRBV18; j_gene: TRBJ2-3; d_gene: TRBD2; abundance: -; CDR3aa: CASSLQRGRTDTQYF; CDR3nt: TGTGCCAGCTCACTTCAGCGGGGTAGGACAGATACGCAGTATTTT
len: 14; v_gene: TRBV2; j_gene: TRBJ1-2; d_gene: TRBD1; abundance: few; CDR3aa: CASTPTGSRSGYTF; CDR3nt: TGTGCCAGCACCCCGACAGGGTCCAGAAGTGGCTACACCTTC
len: 16; v_gene: TRBV10-3; j_gene: TRBJ1-5; d_gene: TRBD1; abundance: -; CDR3aa: CAISAMDRGSNQPQHF; CDR3nt: TGTGCCATCAGTGCTATGGACAGGGGGAGCAATCAGCCCCAGCATTTT
len: 17; v_gene: TRBV2; j_gene: TRBJ2-7; d_gene: TRBD2; abundance: -; CDR3aa: CASMILVLAGVTYEQYF; CDR3nt: TGTGCCAGCATGATCCTCGTACTAGCGGGGGTCACCTACGAGCAGTACTTC
len: 15; v_gene: TRBV6-2/TRBV6-3; j_gene: TRBJ1-2; d_gene: -; abundance: -; CDR3aa: CASSYSQGPYYGYTF; CDR3nt: TGTGCCAGCAGTTACTCGCAGGGGCCCTACTATGGCTACACCTTC
len: 14; v_gene: TRBV6-6; j_gene: TRBJ1-4; d_gene: TRBD1; abundance: -; CDR3aa: CAGGPGTGYEKLFF; CDR3nt: TGTGCCGGGGGACCCGGGACAGGTTATGAAAAACTGTTTTTT